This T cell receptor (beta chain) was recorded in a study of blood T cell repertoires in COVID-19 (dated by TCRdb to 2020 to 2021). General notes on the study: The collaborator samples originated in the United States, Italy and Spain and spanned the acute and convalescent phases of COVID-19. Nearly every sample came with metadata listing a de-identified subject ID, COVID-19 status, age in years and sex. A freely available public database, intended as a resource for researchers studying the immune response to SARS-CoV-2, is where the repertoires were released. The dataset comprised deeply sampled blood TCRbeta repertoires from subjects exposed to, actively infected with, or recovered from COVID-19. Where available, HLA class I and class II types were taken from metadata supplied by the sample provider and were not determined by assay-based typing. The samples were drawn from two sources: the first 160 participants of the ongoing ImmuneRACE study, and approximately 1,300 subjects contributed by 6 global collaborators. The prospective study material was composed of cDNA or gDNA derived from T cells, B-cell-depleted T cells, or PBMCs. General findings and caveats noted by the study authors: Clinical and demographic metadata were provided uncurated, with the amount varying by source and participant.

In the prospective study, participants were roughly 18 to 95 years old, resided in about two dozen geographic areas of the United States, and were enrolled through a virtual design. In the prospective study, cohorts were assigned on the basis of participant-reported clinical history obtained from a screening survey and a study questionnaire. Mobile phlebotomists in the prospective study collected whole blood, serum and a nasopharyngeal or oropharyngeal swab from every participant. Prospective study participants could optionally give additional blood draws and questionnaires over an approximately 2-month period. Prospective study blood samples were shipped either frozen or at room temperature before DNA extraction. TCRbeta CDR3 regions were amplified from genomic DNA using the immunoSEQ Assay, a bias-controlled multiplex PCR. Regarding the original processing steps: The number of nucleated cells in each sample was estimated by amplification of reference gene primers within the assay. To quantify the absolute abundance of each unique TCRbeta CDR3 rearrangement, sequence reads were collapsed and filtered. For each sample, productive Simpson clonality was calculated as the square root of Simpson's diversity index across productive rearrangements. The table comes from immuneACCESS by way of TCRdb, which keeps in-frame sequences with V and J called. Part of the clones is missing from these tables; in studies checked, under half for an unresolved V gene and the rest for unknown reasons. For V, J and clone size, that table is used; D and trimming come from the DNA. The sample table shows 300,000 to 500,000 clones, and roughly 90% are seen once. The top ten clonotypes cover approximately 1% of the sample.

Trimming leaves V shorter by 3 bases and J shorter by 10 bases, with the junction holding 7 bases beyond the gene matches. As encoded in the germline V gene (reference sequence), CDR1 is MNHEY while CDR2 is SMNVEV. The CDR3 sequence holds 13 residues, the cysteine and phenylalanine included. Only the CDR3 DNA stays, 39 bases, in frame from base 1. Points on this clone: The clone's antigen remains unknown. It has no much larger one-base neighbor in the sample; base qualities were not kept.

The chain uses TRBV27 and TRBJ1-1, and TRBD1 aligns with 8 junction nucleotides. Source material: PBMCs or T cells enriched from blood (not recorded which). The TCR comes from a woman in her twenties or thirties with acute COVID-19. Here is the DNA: TGTGCCAGCAGTTTGACAGGGGCAGTGGGAGCTTTCTTT. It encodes CASSLTGAVGAFF.